Below, 22 T cell receptor beta chains from the same sample are listed, as sequenced in a study of blood T cells in healthy people across ages. Primers used in a second PCR of about 6 to 11 cycles were a sample-barcoded 5' primer and a J-beta primer mix. TCRdb passed the 5' RACE reads through MiXCR, listing each CDR3 protein once. Here the sample spans 710,000 or so distinct CDR3 sequences, about 30% being singletons. Sequencing input: blood. These receptor sequences come from a woman older than 75 in good health.

The chain is built from TRBV20-1 and TRBJ2-1; D is unclear. This CDR3 spans 12 amino acids. With 5 bases removed from V and 8 bases from J, the gap between germline ends came to 13 bases. Germline-derived CDR1 and CDR2 are DFQATT and SNEGSKA (reference sequence). This CDR3 reads CSAEDAPDEQFF. CDR3 nucleotides: TGCAGTGCTGAAGATGCCCCGGATGAGCAGTTCTTC.

This clonotype was picked up one time. The chain employs TRBV12-5 and TRBJ1-1, with 9 bases lining up with TRBD1. In germline, CDR1 is LGHNT, CDR2 FRNRAP. There are 16 residues in the CDR3. Unmatched junction bases numbered 13, after V lost 6 bases and J lost 5 bases. The CDR3 sequence is CASGATGGGEWTEAFF. The DNA for the CDR3 is TGTGCTAGTGGCGCCACAGGGGGCGGAGAGTGGACTGAAGCTTTCTTT.

This clonotype has ten or more counts. The chain has TRBV7-8 and TRBJ2-2, with TRBD1 matching 9 bases. Looked up from germline, CDR1 is SGHVS and CDR2 is FQNEAQ. The junction had 6 bases not matched to a gene; V was cut back by 5 bases and J by 5 bases. The CDR3 is 15 amino acids. CDR3 nucleotides: TGTGCCAGCAGCCCGACAGGGGGTACGACCGGGGAGCTGTTTTTT. Translating gives CASSPTGGTTGELFF. Combining the CDR3 with reference TRBV7-8 and TRBJ2-2 gives the whole variable domain GAGVSQSPRYKVAKRGQDVALRCDPISGHVSLFWYQQALGQGPEFLTYFQNEAQLDKSGLPSDRFFAERPEGSVSTLKIQRTQQEDSAVYLCASSPTGGTTGELFFGEGSRLTVL.

In this sample, this clonotype turned up many times. The chain is built from TRBV6-2 or TRBV6-3 and TRBJ2-7; D is possibly TRBD1 (6 bases). V was trimmed by 6 bases and J by 2 bases, leaving 11 bases between them. CDR1 MNHEY and CDR2 SVGEGT come from the germline V gene. CDR3 length: 13 residues. CDR3 sequence reads: CASRQGPTYEQYF. The CDR3 nucleotides are TGTGCCAGCAGACAGGGACCGACCTACGAGCAGTACTTC.

This clonotype has only one observation. The chain has TRBV28 and TRBJ2-3; the match to TRBD1 covers 7 bases. Germline trimming cut 10 bases from V and 4 bases from J; bases unmatched to any gene: 20. CDR3 length: 17 amino acids. CDR1 is MDHEN, CDR2 SYDVKM, per germline. CDR3 sequence reads: CATRPILRGGDADTQYF. DNA for the CDR3: TGTGCCACCCGTCCCATTTTACGAGGGGGCGACGCAGATACGCAGTATTTT. Full variable domain (rest looked up from reference TRBV28 and TRBJ2-3): DVKVTQSSRYLVKRTGEKVFLECVQDMDHENMFWYRQDPGLGLRLIYFSYDVKMKEKGDIPEGYSVSREKKERFSLILESASTNQTSMYLCATRPILRGGDADTQYFGPGTRLTVL.

The rearrangement joins TRBV4-2 to TRBJ1-6; the D is unclear. CDR3 length: 14 amino acids. CDR1 LGHNA and CDR2 YNFKEQ come from the germline V gene. Trimming left V 0 bases short and J 10 bases short, with 10 bases between. CDR3 DNA sequence: TGTGCCAGCAGCCAAGATGTACGGGTATCACCCCTCCACTTT. Translation: CASSQDVRVSPLHF.

There are many counts of this clonotype. A read error is possible here, since a much larger clone lies one base away. The chain joins TRBV20-1 to TRBJ2-1; 9 bases align to TRBD2. The J call may be in error: the DNA end matches TRBJ2-7 better. The V gene's germline CDR1 is DFQATT and CDR2 SNEGSKA (reference sequence). The CDR3 spans 16 residues. CDR3 DNA: TGCAGTGCTAGAGATCTGACTAGCGGAAATTACAATGAGCAGTACTTC. It is translated as CSARDLTSGNYNEQYF.

This clonotype was seen once. The rearrangement links TRBV6-5 to TRBJ2-3; 9 bases are shared with TRBD1. The V gene end was trimmed by 2 bases and the J gene end by 5 bases; junction bases not matched to a gene: 5. CDR3 length equals 15 residues. The germline gives CDR1 MNHEY, CDR2 SVGAGI. The CDR3 protein is CASSYKQGAIDTQYF. The CDR3 DNA reads TGTGCCAGCAGTTACAAACAGGGGGCCATAGATACGCAGTATTTT.

This chain connects TRBV12-3 or TRBV12-4 to TRBJ2-7; D perhaps matches TRBD2 (6 bases). The CDR3 runs 14 residues. V lost 4 bases and J 6 bases, leaving 16 bases between the germline ends. The CDR3 here is CASSSGYGSGEQYF. The CDR3, as DNA: TGTGCCAGCAGTTCAGGTTACGGGAGCGGCGAGCAGTACTTC.

The chain combines TRBV7-2 with TRBJ2-3, with 13 bases aligning to TRBD2. Germline CDR1 SGHTA, CDR2 FQGNSA. V shed 0 bases and J 4 bases; nucleotides not matched to a gene: 10. The CDR3 has 19 amino acids. CDR3 DNA sequence: TGTGCCAGCAGCTTAGCGACTAGCGGGGGGCCGGGGGGTGCAGATACGCAGTATTTT. Its protein is CASSLATSGGPGGADTQYF.

The chain has TRBV20-1 and TRBJ1-5; D gene ambiguous. In germline, CDR1 is DFQATT, CDR2 SNEGSKA (reference sequence). CDR3 size: 15 residues. V was clipped by 1 base and J by 2 bases, with 12 bases between them. The CDR3, as DNA: TGCAGTGCTAGAGCTAAAATAAGGGGCAATCAGCCCCAGCATTTT. Translating it yields CSARAKIRGNQPQHF.

This clonotype appeared many times. The chain links TRBV25-1 to TRBJ1-6; maybe TRBD1 (5 bases). The germline V gene encodes CDR1 MGHDK and CDR2 SYGVNS. The CDR3 totals 15 residues. V lost 5 bases to trimming and J lost 0 bases, with 8 bases between them. The CDR3 nucleotides are TGTGCCAGCAGTTCAGGGAGCTCCTATAATTCACCCCTCCACTTT. Translation: CASSSGSSYNSPLHF.

This clonotype was seen a handful of times. The rearrangement joins TRBV28 to TRBJ1-1; no clear D gene. Trimming pared 8 bases from V and 7 bases from J, leaving 20 bases between. There are 14 residues in the CDR3. CDR1 is MDHEN and CDR2 is SYDVKM in the germline V gene. The CDR3 nucleotides read TGTGCCAGCCGGTGGCCCCGAAGGCGGGGTGAAGCTTTCTTT. Translated: CASRWPRRRGEAFF.

About this clonotype: It may be a read error: a sequence one base away is much more abundant. This sequence joins TRBV5-1 and TRBJ2-6, with TRBD1 as a possible D gene (5 bases). CDR3 size: 18 residues. V lost 0 bases, J lost 4 bases, and 17 bases lay in between. Germline loops: CDR1 SGHRS, CDR2 YFSETQ. The CDR3: CASSLEQGTALGANVLTF. CDR3 DNA sequence: TGCGCCAGCAGCTTGGAGCAGGGCACCGCATTGGGGGCCAACGTCCTGACTTTC.

There are many counts of this clonotype. In DNA form, the CDR3 reads TGTGCCAGCAGCTCCATAGCGGGGGCTGCCCGAGAGACCCAGTACTTC. Protein sequence: CASSSIAGAARETQYF. The rearrangement joins TRBV7-3 to TRBJ2-5; TRBD2 aligns across 9 bases. The length of the CDR3 is 16 residues. Germline V gives CDR1 SGHTA, CDR2 FQGTGA. V shed 4 bases, J shed 4 bases, and the junction held 10 bases outside the gene matches.

This clonotype was detected ten times or more. CDR3 sequence reads: CATSRDLASGEETQYF. DNA of the CDR3: TGTGCCACCAGCAGAGATTTGGCTAGCGGGGAGGAGACCCAGTACTTC. The chain employs TRBV15 and TRBJ2-5; the match to TRBD2 covers 9 bases. The V segment lost 0 bases and the J segment 5 bases; nucleotides outside the gene matches: 7. The CDR3 totals 16 residues. Germline CDR1 is LNHNV and CDR2 is YYDKDF (reference sequence).

This clonotype was detected many times. This chain joins TRBV5-1 and TRBJ2-1; 11 bases match TRBD1. The V segment lost 0 bases and the J segment 10 bases; nucleotides outside the gene matches: 9. The CDR3 contains 16 residues. Germline V gives CDR1 SGHRS, CDR2 YFSETQ. The CDR3 sequence is CASSLGWTGGTDEQFF. DNA for the CDR3: TGCGCCAGCAGCTTGGGGTGGACAGGGGGCACGGACGAGCAGTTCTTC.

This clonotype was found a few times. The rearrangement joins TRBV12-3 or TRBV12-4 to TRBJ1-5; weak D call: TRBD1 (5 bases). This CDR3 region has 18 residues. The V gene lost 2 bases and the J gene lost 2 bases, with 19 bases spanning the gap. The CDR3 reads CASSLHRNLFFGNQPQHF. In nucleotides, the CDR3 is TGTGCCAGCAGTTTACACAGGAACCTATTTTTTGGCAATCAGCCCCAGCATTTT.

This clonotype has a single count. V usage is TRBV12-3 or TRBV12-4 and J usage is TRBJ2-3; TRBD2 agrees at 11 bases. The CDR3 spans 17 residues. V shed 4 bases, J shed 1 base, and the junction held 7 bases outside the gene matches. The CDR3, as DNA: TGTGCCAGCAGTTCGTGGACTAGCGGGTGGGGCACAGATACGCAGTATTTT. Translating gives CASSSWTSGWGTDTQYF.

Many counts were recorded for this clonotype. J is TRBJ2-7 and V is TRBV15; 7 positions match TRBD2. In germline, CDR1 is LNHNV, CDR2 YYDKDF (reference sequence). V was pared by 0 bases and J by 0 bases, with 2 bases of the junction left unmatched. The CDR3 covers 15 residues. DNA of the CDR3: TGTGCCACCAGCAGAGAGGGGGGGGGCTCCTACGAGCAGTACTTC. Translation gives CATSREGGGSYEQYF.

In this sample, this clonotype turned up many times. The CDR3 DNA sequence: TGCGCCAGCAGCTTGGTAGAGGCCAATGAGCAGTTCTTC. Protein sequence: CASSLVEANEQFF. V gene TRBV5-1 combines with J gene TRBJ2-1; D call uncertain. Trimming pared 0 bases from V and 6 bases from J, leaving 7 bases between. This CDR3 contains 13 residues. Germline CDR1 is SGHRS and CDR2 is YFSETQ.

This sequence joins TRBV29-1 and TRBJ2-1, with D possibly being TRBD2 (5 bases). V lost 3 bases and J lost 4, with 7 bases in between. This CDR3 region has 12 residues. CDR1 and CDR2 from the germline V gene are SQVTM and ANQGSEA. CDR3 region: CSVDRGYNEQFF. DNA of the CDR3: TGCAGCGTTGATCGGGGTTACAATGAGCAGTTCTTC.